The clone carrying this TCR beta chain has more than one count but fewer than ten. Its antigen is unknown. After isolation, RNA underwent reverse transcription to generate cDNA as the sequencing template. Only in-frame clones appear in the TCRdb table, and some are missing; sequencing was by immunoSEQ multiplex PCR. The repertoire has a few hundred thousand clones, roughly 40% of them found once; the top ten carry about 2.6%. Treatment specified: oral pan-JAK inhibitor, 5-10 mg twice daily. The data originate from a study of CD8+ T cells in alopecia areata. Study-wide background: Twice daily, treated patients received 5 to 10 mg of oral tofacitinib. Patients took tofacitinib for 6 to 18 months, followed by 6 drug-free months.

Trimming pared 7 bases from V and 5 bases from J, leaving 20 bases between. Germline assignment: CDR1 LNHDA and CDR2 SQIVND (reference sequence). This CDR3 contains 15 residues. Study results and caveats: While tofacitinib was given, many expanded lesional clones persisted in scalp and blood.

This clonotype originated in a human donor with alopecia areata. The rearrangement uses TRBV19 and TRBJ2-5, with a weak D call TRBD1 (5 bases). The sequencing here drew on CD4+ T cells sorted from blood, taken at approximately week 39, from a patient treated with tofacitinib. The CDR3 sequence is CASKVINRTRETQYF. CDR3 coding DNA: TGTGCCAGTAAGGTTATAAACAGGACCCGGGAGACCCAGTACTTC.